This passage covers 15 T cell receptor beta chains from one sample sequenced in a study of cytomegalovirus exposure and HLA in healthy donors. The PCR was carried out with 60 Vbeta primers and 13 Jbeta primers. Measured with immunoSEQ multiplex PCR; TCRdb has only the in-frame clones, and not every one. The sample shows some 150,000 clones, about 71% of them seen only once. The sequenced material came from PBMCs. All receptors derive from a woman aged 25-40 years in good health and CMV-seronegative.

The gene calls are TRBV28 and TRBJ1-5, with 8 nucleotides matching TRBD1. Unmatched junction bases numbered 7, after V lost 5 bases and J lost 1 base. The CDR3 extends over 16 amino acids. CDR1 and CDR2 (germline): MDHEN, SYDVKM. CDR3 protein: CASSRGRTGSNQPQHF. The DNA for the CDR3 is TGTGCCAGCAGTCGGGGAAGGACAGGGAGCAATCAGCCCCAGCATTTT.

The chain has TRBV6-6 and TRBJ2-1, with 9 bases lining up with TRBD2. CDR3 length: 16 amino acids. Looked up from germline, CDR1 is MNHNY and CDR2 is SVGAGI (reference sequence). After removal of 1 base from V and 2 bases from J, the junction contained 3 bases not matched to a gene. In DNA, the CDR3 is TGTGCCAGCAGTTACTTTAGCGGGAGAACCTACAATGAGCAGTTCTTC. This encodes CASSYFSGRTYNEQFF.

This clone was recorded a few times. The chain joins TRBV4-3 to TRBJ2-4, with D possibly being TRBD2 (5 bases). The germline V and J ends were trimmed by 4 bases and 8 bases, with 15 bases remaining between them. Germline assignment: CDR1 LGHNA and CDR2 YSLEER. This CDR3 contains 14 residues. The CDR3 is CASSPEGSSDIQYF. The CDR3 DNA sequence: TGCGCCAGCAGCCCCGAGGGTTCGTCAGACATTCAGTACTTC.

The CDR3 DNA is TGCGCTTCCCAGGGTGCCTACGAGCAGTACTTC. Translating it yields CASQGAYEQYF. This chain uses TRBV20-1 with TRBJ2-7; TRBD1 is a possible D gene (5 bases). The CDR3 totals 11 residues. Germline values: CDR1 DFQATT, CDR2 SNEGSKA (reference sequence).

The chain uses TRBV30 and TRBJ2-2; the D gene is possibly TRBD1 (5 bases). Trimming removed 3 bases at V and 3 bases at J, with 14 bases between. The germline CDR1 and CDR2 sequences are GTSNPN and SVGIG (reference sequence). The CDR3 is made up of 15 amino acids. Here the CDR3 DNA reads TGTGCCTGGAGGGGAAGGGGCAAAGACACCGGGGAGCTGTTTTTT. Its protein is CAWRGRGKDTGELFF.

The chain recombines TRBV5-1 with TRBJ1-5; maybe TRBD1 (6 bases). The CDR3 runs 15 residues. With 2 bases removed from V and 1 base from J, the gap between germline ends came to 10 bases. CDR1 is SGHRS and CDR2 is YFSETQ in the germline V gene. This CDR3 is CASSFGTPSNQPQHF. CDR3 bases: TGCGCCAGCAGCTTCGGGACACCGAGCAATCAGCCCCAGCATTTT.

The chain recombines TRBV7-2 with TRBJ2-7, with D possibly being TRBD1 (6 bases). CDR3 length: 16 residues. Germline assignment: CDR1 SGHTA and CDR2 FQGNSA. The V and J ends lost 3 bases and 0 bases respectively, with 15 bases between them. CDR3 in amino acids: CASSLANRDPSYEQYF. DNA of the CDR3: TGTGCCAGCAGCTTGGCCAACAGGGACCCCTCCTACGAGCAGTACTTC.

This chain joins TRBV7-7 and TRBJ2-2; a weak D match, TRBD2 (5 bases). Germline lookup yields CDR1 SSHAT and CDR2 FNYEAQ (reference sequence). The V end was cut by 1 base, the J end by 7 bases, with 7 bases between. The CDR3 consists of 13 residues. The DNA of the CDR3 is TGTGCCAGCAGCTTAGTTGGACTCGGGGAGCTGTTTTTT. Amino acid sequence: CASSLVGLGELFF.

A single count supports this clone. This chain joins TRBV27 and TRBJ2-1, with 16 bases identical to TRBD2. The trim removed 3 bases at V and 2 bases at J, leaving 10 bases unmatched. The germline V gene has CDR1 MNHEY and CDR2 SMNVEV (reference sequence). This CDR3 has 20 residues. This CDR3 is CASSLIPGLAGGRPYNEQFF. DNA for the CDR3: TGTGCCAGCAGTTTGATCCCGGGACTAGCGGGAGGGCGGCCCTACAATGAGCAGTTCTTC.

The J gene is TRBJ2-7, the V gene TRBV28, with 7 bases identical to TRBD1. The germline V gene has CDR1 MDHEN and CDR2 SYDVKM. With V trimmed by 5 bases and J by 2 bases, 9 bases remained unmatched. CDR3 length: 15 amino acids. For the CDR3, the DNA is TGTGCCAGCAGTCCAACAGACAGGGTAACCTACGAGCAGTACTTC. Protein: CASSPTDRVTYEQYF.

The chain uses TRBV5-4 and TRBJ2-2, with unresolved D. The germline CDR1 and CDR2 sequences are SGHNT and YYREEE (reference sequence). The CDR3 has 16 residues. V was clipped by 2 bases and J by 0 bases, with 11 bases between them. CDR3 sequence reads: CASSLLPNSNTGELFF. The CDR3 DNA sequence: TGTGCCAGCAGCTTATTACCGAACTCGAACACCGGGGAGCTGTTTTTT.

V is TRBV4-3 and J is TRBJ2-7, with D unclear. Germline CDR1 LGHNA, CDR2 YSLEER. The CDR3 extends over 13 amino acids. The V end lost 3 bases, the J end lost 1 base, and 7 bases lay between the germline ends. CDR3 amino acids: CASSQSLSYEQYF. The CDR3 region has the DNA TGCGCCAGCAGCCAGTCCCTTTCCTACGAGCAGTACTTC.

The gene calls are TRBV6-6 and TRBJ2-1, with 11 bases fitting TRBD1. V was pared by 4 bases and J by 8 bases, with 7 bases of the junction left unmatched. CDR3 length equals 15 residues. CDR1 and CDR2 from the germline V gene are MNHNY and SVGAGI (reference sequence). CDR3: CASSSLDRGLDEQFF. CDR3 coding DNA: TGTGCCAGCAGTTCCTTGGACAGGGGGCTCGATGAGCAGTTCTTC.

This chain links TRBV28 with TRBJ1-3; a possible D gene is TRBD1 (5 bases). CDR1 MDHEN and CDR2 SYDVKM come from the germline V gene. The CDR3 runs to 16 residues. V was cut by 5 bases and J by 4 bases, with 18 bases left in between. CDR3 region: CASSPPGPPGGNTIYF. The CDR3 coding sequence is TGTGCCAGCAGTCCCCCAGGGCCCCCAGGCGGAAACACCATATATTTT. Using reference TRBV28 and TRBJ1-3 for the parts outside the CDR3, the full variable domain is DVKVTQSSRYLVKRTGEKVFLECVQDMDHENMFWYRQDPGLGLRLIYFSYDVKMKEKGDIPEGYSVSREKKERFSLILESASTNQTSMYLCASSPPGPPGGNTIYFGEGSWLTVV.

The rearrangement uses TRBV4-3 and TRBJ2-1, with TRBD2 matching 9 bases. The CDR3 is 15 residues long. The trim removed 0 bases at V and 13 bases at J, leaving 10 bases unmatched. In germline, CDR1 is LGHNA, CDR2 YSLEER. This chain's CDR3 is CASSQDGTSSPRQFF. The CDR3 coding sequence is TGCGCCAGCAGCCAAGACGGGACTAGCTCTCCCCGTCAGTTCTTC.